This T cell receptor (beta chain) was found in a study of blood T cell repertoires in COVID-19. Study at large: Sources were T cells, B-cell-depleted T cells, or PBMCs; the material itself was cDNA or gDNA.

TCRdb keeps only in-frame clones here, not all; method: immunoSEQ multiplex PCR. The sample records 75,000 to 95,000 clones, roughly 78% being singletons. Germline loops: CDR1 SGHTS, CDR2 YDEGEE. V gave up 0 bases and J gave up 7 bases, with 13 bases separating them. The CDR3 contains 15 residues. This clonotype was obtained from a man between 60 and 70 years old with COVID-19, enrolled during active disease. The rearrangement joins TRBV5-8 to TRBJ1-4; D unclear. The sample consisted of peripheral blood. The DNA for the CDR3 is TGTGCCAGCAGCTTGGGTCGGGGTCTGGGTGAAAAACTGTTTTTT. Translating it yields CASSLGRGLGEKLFF.